The 13 T cell receptor beta chains in this list originate from one sample, sequenced in a study of blood T cell repertoires in COVID-19. Some clones are missing from TCRdb's copy, which holds only in-frame ones; the method was immunoSEQ multiplex PCR. The sample carries over 110,000 clones, roughly four fifths recorded once. The sequencing sample was made of peripheral blood. Receptor source: a man aged 80 or over with acute or convalescent COVID-19.

The chain couples TRBV12-3 or TRBV12-4 to TRBJ2-3; D uncertain. CDR3 length: 13 amino acids. Between the trimmed V and J ends, which lost 5 bases and 4 bases, there was a span of 10 bases. The CDR3 DNA is TGTGCCAGCAGTAATAGTGCGGCAGATACGCAGTATTTT. Protein sequence: CASSNSAADTQYF.

This clone has just a few counts. The V gene is TRBV4-1, the J gene TRBJ1-5; D call uncertain. Trimming shortened V by 3 bases and J by 4 bases, and 4 bases separated the two germline ends. The CDR3 has 12 amino acids. CDR1 MGHRA and CDR2 YSYEKL come from the germline V gene. The CDR3 DNA sequence: TGCGCCAGCAGCCATCATAATCAGCCCCAGCATTTT. Its protein is CASSHHNQPQHF.

J is TRBJ2-7 and V is TRBV3-1 (or the pseudogene TRBV3-2); no clear D. The V gene lost 0 bases and the J gene lost 0 bases, with 9 bases spanning the gap. Germline CDR1 and CDR2: LGHDT and YNNKEL (reference sequence). The CDR3 is made up of 15 amino acids. The CDR3 is CASSQDRLDSYEQYF. CDR3 nucleotides: TGTGCCAGCAGCCAAGACAGGCTCGACTCCTACGAGCAGTACTTC.

The CDR3 here is CASSLPGTGALREQYF. The CDR3 bases are TGTGCCAGCAGCTTGCCAGGGACAGGGGCCCTGCGGGAGCAGTACTTC. The genes are TRBV5-4 and TRBJ2-7; 10 nucleotides line up with TRBD1. Germline V gene data show CDR1 as SGHNT and CDR2 as YYREEE (reference sequence). The CDR3 is 16 amino acids. V lost 1 base to trimming and J lost 7 bases; unmatched junction nucleotides: 11. Supplemented by reference TRBV5-4 and TRBJ2-7, the full variable domain reads ETGVTQSPTHLIKTRGQQVTLRCSSQSGHNTVSWYQQALGQGPQFIFQYYREEENGRGNFPPRFSGLQFPNYSSELNVNALELDDSALYLCASSLPGTGALREQYFGPGTRLTVT.

This chain joins TRBV28 and TRBJ2-3, with 10 bases matching TRBD2. The CDR3 is 16 amino acids. Germline CDR1 reads MDHEN; CDR2 reads SYDVKM. Trimming at V came to 6 bases and at J to 0 bases, leaving 6 bases not matched to a gene. The CDR3, as DNA: TGTGCCAGCAGATCCGGACTAGCGGTTAGCACAGATACGCAGTATTTT. Its translation: CASRSGLAVSTDTQYF. The variable domain in full, with the rest retrieved from reference TRBV28 and TRBJ2-3, is DVKVTQSSRYLVKRTGEKVFLECVQDMDHENMFWYRQDPGLGLRLIYFSYDVKMKEKGDIPEGYSVSREKKERFSLILESASTNQTSMYLCASRSGLAVSTDTQYFGPGTRLTVL.

The chain has TRBV4-1 and TRBJ2-1, with a weak D call TRBD2 (6 bases). This CDR3 has 16 residues. The V gene lost 1 base and the J gene lost 0 bases, with 10 bases spanning the gap. The germline gives CDR1 MGHRA, CDR2 YSYEKL. CDR3 DNA sequence: TGCGCCAGCAGCCAAGTGACTAGTGGCTCCTACAATGAGCAGTTCTTC. It translates to CASSQVTSGSYNEQFF.

The genes are TRBV19 and TRBJ1-6; 9 nucleotides match TRBD1. Losses at the gene ends were 7 bases for V and 7 bases for J; bases not matched to a gene: 5. This CDR3 is built from 14 residues. Germline CDR1 is LNHDA and CDR2 is SQIVND (reference sequence). Written as DNA, the CDR3 is TGTGCCAGTACGGACAGGGGTGAGAATTCACCCCTCCACTTT. Protein: CASTDRGENSPLHF.

The V and J genes are TRBV11-2 and TRBJ2-2; maybe TRBD1 (6 bases). Trimming removed 5 bases from V and 0 bases from J, with 10 bases in between. Germline CDR1 and CDR2: SGHAT and FQNNGV. The CDR3 runs to 15 residues. This chain's CDR3 is CASSLEGANTGELFF. CDR3 nucleotides: TGTGCCAGCAGCCTCGAGGGGGCGAACACCGGGGAGCTGTTTTTT. Full variable domain (rest looked up from reference TRBV11-2 and TRBJ2-2): EAGVAQSPRYKIIEKRQSVAFWCNPISGHATLYWYQQILGQGPKLLIQFQNNGVVDDSQLPKDRFSAERLKGVDSTLKIQPAKLEDSAVYLCASSLEGANTGELFFGEGSRLTVL.

In DNA, the CDR3 is TGTGCCAGCAGTCCACCCCAGGGGTTGTTAACTGAAGCTTTCTTT. As protein: CASSPPQGLLTEAFF. The V call is TRBV6-5, the J call TRBJ1-1; the D gene is possibly TRBD1 (6 bases). Germline CDR1 is MNHEY and CDR2 is SVGAGI. This CDR3 region has 15 residues. With 5 bases removed from V and 5 bases from J, the gap between germline ends came to 18 bases.

V gene TRBV3-1 (or the pseudogene TRBV3-2) combines with J gene TRBJ2-1; 11 nucleotides align to TRBD2. Per the germline V gene, CDR1 is LGHDT and CDR2 is YNNKEL (reference sequence). The CDR3 runs 18 residues. Trimming at V came to 4 bases and at J to 9 bases, leaving 17 bases not matched to a gene. The CDR3 protein is CASSPARGSGGALGEQFF. The CDR3, as DNA: TGTGCCAGCAGCCCCGCACGCGGTAGCGGGGGGGCTTTGGGTGAGCAGTTCTTC.

This clone was picked up a small number of times. V is TRBV28 and J is TRBJ2-2, with a tentative D call TRBD1 (6 bases). The CDR3 length is 14 residues. V was cut by 8 bases and J by 8 bases, with 18 bases left in between. Germline CDR1 and CDR2: MDHEN and SYDVKM. CDR3 nucleotide sequence: TGTGCCAGCCGTGGAAACAGGGATTCAGGGGAGCTGTTTTTT. Amino acid sequence: CASRGNRDSGELFF.

The genes are TRBV10-3 and TRBJ2-6; 9 positions agree with TRBD1. CDR3 length equals 15 residues. Trimming took 11 bases from V and 3 from J; bases not matched to a gene: 8. CDR1 and CDR2 (germline): ENHRY, SYGVKD. Here the CDR3 DNA reads TGTGCCGTGCAACAGGGGGCAAATGGGGCCAACGTCCTGACTTTC. It is translated as CAVQQGANGANVLTF.

The J gene is TRBJ2-3, the V gene TRBV3-1 (or the pseudogene TRBV3-2), with TRBD2 as a possible D gene (5 bases). The CDR3 has 12 amino acids. V dropped 4 bases and J dropped 5 bases, with 7 bases sitting between them. Germline CDR1 LGHDT, CDR2 YNNKEL (reference sequence). The CDR3 bases are TGTGCCAGCAGCCTCGCGGGAGATACGCAGTATTTT. Amino acids: CASSLAGDTQYF.